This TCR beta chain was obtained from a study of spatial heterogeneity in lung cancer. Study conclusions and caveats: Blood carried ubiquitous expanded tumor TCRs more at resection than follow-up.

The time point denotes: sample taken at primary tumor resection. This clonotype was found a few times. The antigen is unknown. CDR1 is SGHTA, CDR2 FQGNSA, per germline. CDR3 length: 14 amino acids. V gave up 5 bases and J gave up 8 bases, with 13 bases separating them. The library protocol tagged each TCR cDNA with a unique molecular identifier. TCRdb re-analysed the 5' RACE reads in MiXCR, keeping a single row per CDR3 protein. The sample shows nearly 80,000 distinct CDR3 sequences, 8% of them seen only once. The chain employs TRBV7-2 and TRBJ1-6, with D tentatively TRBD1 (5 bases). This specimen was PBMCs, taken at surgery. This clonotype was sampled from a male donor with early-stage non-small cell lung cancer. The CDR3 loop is CASSGTLWYSPLHF. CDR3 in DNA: TGTGCCAGCAGCGGGACTCTATGGTATTCACCCCTCCACTTT. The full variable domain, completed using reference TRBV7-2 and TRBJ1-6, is GAGVSQSPSNKVTEKGKDVELRCDPISGHTALYWYRQSLGQGLEFLIYFQGNSAPDKSGLPSDRFSAERTGGSVSTLTIQRTQQEDSAVYLCASSGTLWYSPLHFGNGTRLTVT.